The entry that follows covers one T cell receptor beta chain sequence. Generated by immunoSEQ multiplex PCR, the TCRdb table keeps only in-frame clones and is missing some. The profile shows roughly 69,000 clones, nearly 85% of them singletons. These data are taken from a study of control samples from healthy donors and cancer patients. The CDR3 has 16 amino acids. Germline V lookup: CDR1 KGHSH, CDR2 LQKENI. V lost 3 bases to trimming and J lost 6 bases; unmatched junction nucleotides: 12. The sample taken for sequencing was blood. The receptor comes from a man between 60 and 75 years old in good health. This sequence joins TRBV18 and TRBJ2-3; 7 nucleotides align to TRBD2. CDR3 nucleotides: TGTGCCAGCTCACCGCGGAGGGAGGGCCCTTCCGATACGCAGTATTTT. This gives the protein CASSPRREGPSDTQYF.